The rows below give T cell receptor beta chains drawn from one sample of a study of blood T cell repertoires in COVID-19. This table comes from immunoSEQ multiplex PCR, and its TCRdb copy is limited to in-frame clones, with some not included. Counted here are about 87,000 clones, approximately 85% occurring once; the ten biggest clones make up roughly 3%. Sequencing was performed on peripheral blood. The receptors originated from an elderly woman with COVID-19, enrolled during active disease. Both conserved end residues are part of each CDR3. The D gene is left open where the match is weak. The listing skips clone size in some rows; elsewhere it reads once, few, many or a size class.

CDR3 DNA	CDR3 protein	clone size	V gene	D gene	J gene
TGTGCCAGAGCGGGACTAGCGGGGGGGCCCCTCTCCCGGGAGCAGTACTTC	CARAGLAGGPLSREQYF	NA	TRBV5-3	TRBD2	TRBJ2-7
TGTGCCAGTAGGCTCTCAGGGGGCGCGGGCTACAATGAGCAGTTCTTC	CASRLSGGAGYNEQFF	NA	TRBV19	TRBD1	TRBJ2-1
TGTGCCATCAGTGAGGGTCCGGGACAAAACTATGGCTACACCTTC	CAISEGPGQNYGYTF	NA	TRBV10-3	NA	TRBJ1-2
TGTGCCAGCGGCCAGGGGGCTTGGGATGGCTACACCTTC	CASGQGAWDGYTF	NA	TRBV28	TRBD1	TRBJ1-2
TGTGCCAGCAGCTTAATGGGCGCCAATGAGCAGTTCTTC	CASSLMGANEQFF	once	TRBV11-3	NA	TRBJ2-1
TGTGCCAGCAGCCAAAGGAGGGGATATGGGCGGGCTAGCATCCGGGATGAATACAATGAGCAGTTCTTC	CASSQRRGYGRASIRDEYNEQFF	NA	TRBV4-2	NA	TRBJ2-1
TGTGCCTGGAGTCGCAGCAGGGCCACTGAAGCTTTCTTT	CAWSRSRATEAFF	few	TRBV30	NA	TRBJ1-1
TGTGCCAGCAGCTTGGGGGACAGGGGACCTCTCGATGAGCAGTTCTTC	CASSLGDRGPLDEQFF	NA	TRBV5-8	TRBD1	TRBJ2-1
TGTGCCAGCCAGGACAGTTTAAAAAACACCATATATTTT	CASQDSLKNTIYF	few	TRBV28	NA	TRBJ1-3
TGCAGCGGGGGACTAGCCCGCTACAATGAGCAGTTCTTC	CSGGLARYNEQFF	NA	TRBV29-1	TRBD2	TRBJ2-1
TGTGCCAGTAGTATGGCAGTCTATGGCTACACCTTC	CASSMAVYGYTF	NA	TRBV19	NA	TRBJ1-2
TGCGCCAGCAGCTTGGGGCTCCTGTCTGGCTACACCTTC	CASSLGLLSGYTF	NA	TRBV5-1	NA	TRBJ1-2
TGTGCCAGCAGCCCCTTTAGCACAGATACGCAGTATTTT	CASSPFSTDTQYF	NA	TRBV7-9	NA	TRBJ2-3
TGTGCCTGGAGTGTATCCGGGGGGCCTAATGAAAAACTGTTTTTT	CAWSVSGGPNEKLFF	NA	TRBV30	NA	TRBJ1-4
TGTGCCAGCAGTGAAGCGGGACAGGGGAACCCCTACGAGCAGTACTTC	CASSEAGQGNPYEQYF	few	TRBV6-1	TRBD1	TRBJ2-7
TGTGCCAGCAGCCCTGGACAGTTGTCAGGCTACACCTTC	CASSPGQLSGYTF	NA	TRBV6-2/TRBV6-3	NA	TRBJ1-2
TGTGCCAGCAGTGAACAGGCCCGTATCGAGCATTTT	CASSEQARIEHF	few	TRBV6-1	NA	TRBJ1-5
TGTGCCAGCAGTTACTCGACTGGGGGCGGGAGTTCACCCCTCCACTTT	CASSYSTGGGSSPLHF	NA	TRBV6-2/TRBV6-3	NA	TRBJ1-6
TGTGCCAGCAGGCCAACCGAGCGCAGGGCAGATACGCAGTATTTT	CASRPTERRADTQYF	NA	TRBV3-1/TRBV3-2	NA	TRBJ2-3
TGTGCCACCAGTGCCCCCAGGGGGACCGGCGGATTGTTTTTT	CATSAPRGTGGLFF	NA	TRBV24-1	TRBD1	TRBJ1-4
TGTGCCAGCAGTTTAAGACTAGCGAGGCAAGAGACCCAGTACTTC	CASSLRLARQETQYF	NA	TRBV27	TRBD2	TRBJ2-5
TGTGCCAGTAGTACCCACGGGGAGGCTGAAGCTTTCTTT	CASSTHGEAEAFF	NA	TRBV19	NA	TRBJ1-1